The present entry profiles one TCR beta chain with its context. This sample is drawn from a study of CD8 T cells in Susac syndrome. Background on the study: Patients with Susac syndrome were therapy-naive, treated with corticosteroids, or treated with intravenous immunoglobulin alone when blood was collected.

Negative isolation was applied to CD8+ and CD4+ T cells, and FACS enrichment was applied to TEMRA cells. Germline trimming cut 0 bases from V and 6 bases from J; bases unmatched to any gene: 11. Germline CDR1 DFQATT, CDR2 SNEGSKA (reference sequence). This CDR3 has 16 amino acids. RNA totalling roughly 0.45 to 1 ug underwent reverse transcription with random hexamers. TCRdb re-analysed the immunoSEQ multiplex PCR reads in MiXCR, keeping a single row per CDR3 protein. The repertoire holds about 150,000 distinct CDR3 sequences, with 95% as singletons. Input material: CD8+ T cells from PBMCs. This TCR derives from a human donor with Susac syndrome. The chain has TRBV20-1 and TRBJ2-1, with TRBD2 matching 7 bases. CDR3 coding DNA: TGCAGTGCTAGAGAGGGGAGGGGAACCTTACTCAATGAGCAGTTCTTC. It yields the protein CSAREGRGTLLNEQFF.